The present T cell receptor beta chain was sequenced within a study of cytomegalovirus exposure and HLA in healthy donors. A remark on this clone: Its antigen is unidentified.

The CDR3 sequence is 13 residues long. After removal of 5 bases from V and 6 bases from J, the junction contained 4 bases not matched to a gene. The germline V gene has CDR1 SNHLY and CDR2 FYNNEI. Study-wide results and limits: Sequencing had likely introduced a cluster of highly shared sequence variants as an artifact.

60 Vbeta and 13 Jbeta primers were used in PCR. TCRdb keeps only in-frame clones here, not all; method: immunoSEQ multiplex PCR. The table includes roughly 100,000 clones, roughly 80% detected once. Despite likely unrecorded immune exposures, the donors were nominally healthy at the time of sampling. The sequenced sample consisted of PBMCs. The chain couples TRBV2 to TRBJ2-7; TRBD1 aligns across 10 bases. This receptor was identified in a man aged 25 to 40 in good health and CMV-seropositive. CDR3 residues: CASSPGQGIEQYF. DNA of the CDR3: TGTGCCAGCAGTCCGGGACAGGGGATCGAGCAGTACTTC. The full variable domain, rest sourced from reference TRBV2 and TRBJ2-7, is EPEVTQTPSHQVTQMGQEVILRCVPISNHLYFYWYRQILGQKVEFLVSFYNNEISEKSEIFDDQFSVERPDGSNFTLKIRSTKLEDSAMYFCASSPGQGIEQYFGPGTRLTVT.